One T cell receptor beta chain is described in this entry. This specimen belongs to a study of blood T cell repertoires in COVID-19. This CDR3 is 13 amino acids long. CDR1 is SNHLY, CDR2 FYNNEI, per germline. V was shortened by 3 bases and J by 10 bases, with 10 bases between the two germline ends. Measured with immunoSEQ multiplex PCR; TCRdb has only the in-frame clones, and not every one. In the table there are about 300,000 clones, approximately 81% of which are singletons. Cohort placement rested on clinical history that participants reported themselves. This chain joins TRBV2 and TRBJ1-6; D possibly corresponds to TRBD1 (5 bases). This clonotype was obtained from a woman between 45 and 60 years old who had recovered from COVID-19. The sequencing input was PBMCs or T cells enriched from blood (not recorded which). CDR3 loop: CASSDREQSPLHF. CDR3 nucleotide sequence: TGTGCCAGCAGTGACAGGGAACAATCACCCCTCCACTTT.